A selection of T cell receptor beta chains follows, all from one sample in a study of post-analysis software for immune sequencing data. From the PCR reads, TCRdb called clonotypes with MiXCR, one entry per CDR3 protein. Among about 810,000 distinct CDR3 sequences listed, around 50% were seen once. The sequencing input was blood. The receptors originated from a girl between 5 and 17 years old with multiple sclerosis. Both conserved end residues are part of each CDR3. A D gene is named only where the DNA matches it firmly. Clone sizes are given selectively: once, few, many, or a class where the clone is expanded.

V	D	J	size	CDR3	DNA
TRBV20-1	-	TRBJ2-1	-	CSASKAGSGSSYNEQFF	TGCAGTGCTAGTAAGGCAGGGTCTGGGAGCTCCTACAATGAGCAGTTCTTC
TRBV30	TRBD2	TRBJ2-1	-	CAWNPTLLAGATNEQFF	TGTGCCTGGAACCCGACCCTACTAGCGGGGGCAACCAATGAGCAGTTCTTC
TRBV20-1	-	TRBJ2-1	-	CSAGVGPLGFENEQFF	TGCAGTGCCGGGGTAGGCCCATTGGGGTTTGAGAATGAGCAGTTCTTC
TRBV12-3/TRBV12-4	-	TRBJ2-1	few	CASKGAGSPHNEQFF	TGTGCCAGCAAAGGGGCAGGCAGCCCCCACAATGAGCAGTTCTTC
TRBV5-1	TRBD2	TRBJ2-7	few	CASSLGTSGILTYEQYF	TGCGCCAGCAGCCTCGGGACTAGCGGGATCCTAACCTACGAGCAGTACTTC
TRBV27	TRBD2	TRBJ2-3	-	CASSSNLGLAGGRVTDTQYF	TGTGCCAGCAGTTCAAACCTGGGACTAGCGGGGGGGCGGGTGACAGATACGCAGTATTTT
TRBV5-1	-	TRBJ1-1	-	CASSLEATGAGEAFF	TGCGCCAGCAGCTTGGAAGCCACAGGAGCCGGAGAAGCTTTCTTT
TRBV29-1	TRBD1	TRBJ1-2	-	CSVEGTGWGRYGYTF	TGCAGCGTTGAAGGGACAGGGTGGGGACGCTATGGCTACACCTTC
TRBV5-4	-	TRBJ1-2	few	CASSFVSGAYAYTF	TGTGCCAGCAGCTTCGTCTCGGGGGCATACGCCTACACCTTC
TRBV20-1	-	TRBJ2-7	-	CSARSAGQSSYEQYF	TGCAGTGCTAGATCCGCGGGACAGAGCTCCTACGAGCAGTACTTC
TRBV2	TRBD2	TRBJ2-4	-	CASKEGRGYNEQYF	TGTGCTAGCAAGGAGGGGAGGGGCTACAATGAGCAGTACTTC
TRBV18	TRBD2	TRBJ2-5	few	CASSPSGRAETQYF	TGTGCCAGCTCACCCAGCGGGAGGGCGGAGACCCAGTACTTC
TRBV6-5	-	TRBJ1-4	few	CASGSGTNEKLFF	TGTGCCAGCGGCTCAGGAACTAATGAAAAACTGTTTTTT
TRBV11-2	TRBD2	TRBJ2-1	-	CASSPRLAGLYNEQFF	TGTGCCAGCAGCCCCCGACTAGCGGGGTTATACAATGAGCAGTTCTTC
TRBV5-1	-	TRBJ2-7	-	CASSQDWRGRFDEQYF	TGCGCCAGCAGCCAGGACTGGCGGGGGCGGTTCGACGAGCAGTACTTC
TRBV4-1	-	TRBJ2-5	-	CASSQLLPNEQYF	TGCGCCAGCAGCCAGCTTCTTCCCAATGAGCAGTACTTC
TRBV7-9	TRBD2	TRBJ2-7	-	CASSSGLAGVEQYF	TGTGCCAGCAGCTCTGGACTAGCGGGAGTCGAGCAGTACTTC
TRBV15	TRBD1	TRBJ2-7	few	CATSRGPGQVPSYEQYF	TGTGCCACCAGCAGAGGCCCGGGACAGGTTCCCTCCTACGAGCAGTACTTC